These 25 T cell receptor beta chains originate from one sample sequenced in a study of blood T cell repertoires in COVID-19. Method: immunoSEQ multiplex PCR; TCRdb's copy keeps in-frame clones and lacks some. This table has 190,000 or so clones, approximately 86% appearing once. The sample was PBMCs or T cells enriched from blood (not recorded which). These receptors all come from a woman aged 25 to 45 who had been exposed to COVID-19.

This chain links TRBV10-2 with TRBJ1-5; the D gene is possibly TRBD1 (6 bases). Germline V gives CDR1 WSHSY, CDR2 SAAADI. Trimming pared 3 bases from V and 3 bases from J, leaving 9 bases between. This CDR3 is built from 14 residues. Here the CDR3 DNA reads TGCGCCAGCAGTGATGGGGGCCCCAATCAGCCCCAGCATTTT. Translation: CASSDGGPNQPQHF.

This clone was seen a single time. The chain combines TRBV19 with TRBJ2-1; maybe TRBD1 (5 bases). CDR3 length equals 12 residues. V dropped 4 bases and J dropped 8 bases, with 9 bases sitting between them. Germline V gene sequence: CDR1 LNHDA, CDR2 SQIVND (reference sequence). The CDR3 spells CASSTGIHEQFF. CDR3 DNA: TGTGCCAGTAGTACAGGGATCCATGAGCAGTTCTTC.

CDR3 protein: CASSQGGADTDTQYF. The DNA of the CDR3 is TGTGCCAGCAGCCAAGGCGGGGCCGACACAGATACGCAGTATTTT. This chain links TRBV3-1 (or the pseudogene TRBV3-2) with TRBJ2-3; TRBD2 might be the D (6 bases). The CDR3 contains 15 residues. V lost 1 base, J lost 2 bases, and 10 bases lay in between. Germline assignment: CDR1 LGHDT and CDR2 YNNKEL (reference sequence).

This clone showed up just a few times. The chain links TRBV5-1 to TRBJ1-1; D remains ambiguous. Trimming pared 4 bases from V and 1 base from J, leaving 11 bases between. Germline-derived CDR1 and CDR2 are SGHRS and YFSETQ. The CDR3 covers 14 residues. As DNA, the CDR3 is TGCGCCAGCAGCCCATCGAGCGGGAACACTGAAGCTTTCTTT. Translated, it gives CASSPSSGNTEAFF.

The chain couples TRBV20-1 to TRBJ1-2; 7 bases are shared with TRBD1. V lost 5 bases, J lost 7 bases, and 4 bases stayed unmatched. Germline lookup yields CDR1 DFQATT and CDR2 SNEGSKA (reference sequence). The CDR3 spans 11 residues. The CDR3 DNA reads TGCAGTGCTTTCGACAGGGCTGGCTACACCTTC. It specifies CSAFDRAGYTF.

In DNA, the CDR3 is TGTGCCAGCAGTTTGGGACAGGGGAACGAGCAGTACTTC. This sequence encodes CASSLGQGNEQYF. The V and J genes are TRBV27 and TRBJ2-7; 10 bases agree with TRBD1. J was trimmed by 5 bases and V by 3 bases; bases with no gene match: 1. Germline V gene lookup returns CDR1 MNHEY and CDR2 SMNVEV (reference sequence). The CDR3 has 13 amino acids.

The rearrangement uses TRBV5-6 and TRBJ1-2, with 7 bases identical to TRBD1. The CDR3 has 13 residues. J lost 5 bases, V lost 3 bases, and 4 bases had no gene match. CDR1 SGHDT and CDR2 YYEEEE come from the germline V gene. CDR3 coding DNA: TGTGCCAGCAGCTCAGGACAGGTTTATGGCTACACCTTC. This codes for CASSSGQVYGYTF.

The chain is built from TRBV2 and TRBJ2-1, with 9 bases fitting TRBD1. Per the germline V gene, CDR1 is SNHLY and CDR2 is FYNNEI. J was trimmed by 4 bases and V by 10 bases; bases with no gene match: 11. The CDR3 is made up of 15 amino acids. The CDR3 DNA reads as TGTGCCACCTCCTATTCCGGGACAGGGTACAATGAGCAGTTCTTC. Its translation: CATSYSGTGYNEQFF.

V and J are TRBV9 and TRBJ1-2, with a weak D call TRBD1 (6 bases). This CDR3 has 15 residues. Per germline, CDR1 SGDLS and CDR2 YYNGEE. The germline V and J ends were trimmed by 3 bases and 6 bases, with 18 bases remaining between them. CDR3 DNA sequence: TGTGCCAGCAGCGCTCCCACAGGGTTATGGAATGGCTACACCTTC. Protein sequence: CASSAPTGLWNGYTF.

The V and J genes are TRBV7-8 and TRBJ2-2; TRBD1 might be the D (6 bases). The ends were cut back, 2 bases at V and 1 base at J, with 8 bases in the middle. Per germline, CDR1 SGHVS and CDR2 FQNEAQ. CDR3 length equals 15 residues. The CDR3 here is CASSLQGQNTGELFF. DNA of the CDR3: TGTGCCAGCAGCTTACAGGGGCAGAACACCGGGGAGCTGTTTTTT.

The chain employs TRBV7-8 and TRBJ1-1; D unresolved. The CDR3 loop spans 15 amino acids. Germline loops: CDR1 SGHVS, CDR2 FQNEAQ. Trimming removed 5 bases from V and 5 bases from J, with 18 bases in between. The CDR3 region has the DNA TGTGCCAGCAGCCCAGCGCGGGGAAGTCAGACTGAAGCTTTCTTT. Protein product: CASSPARGSQTEAFF.

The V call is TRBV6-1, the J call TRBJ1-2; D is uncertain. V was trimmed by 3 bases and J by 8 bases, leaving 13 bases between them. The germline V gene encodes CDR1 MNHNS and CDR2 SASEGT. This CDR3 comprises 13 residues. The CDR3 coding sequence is TGTGCCAGCAGTGATCCGTCGAGTCAAGGCTACACCTTC. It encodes CASSDPSSQGYTF.

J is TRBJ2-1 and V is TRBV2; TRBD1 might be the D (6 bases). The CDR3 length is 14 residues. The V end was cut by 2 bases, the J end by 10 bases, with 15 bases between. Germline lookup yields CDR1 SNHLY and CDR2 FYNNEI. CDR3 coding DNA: TGTGCCAGCAGTGAAATGCCGATGACAGGCGAGCAGTTCTTC. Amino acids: CASSEMPMTGEQFF.

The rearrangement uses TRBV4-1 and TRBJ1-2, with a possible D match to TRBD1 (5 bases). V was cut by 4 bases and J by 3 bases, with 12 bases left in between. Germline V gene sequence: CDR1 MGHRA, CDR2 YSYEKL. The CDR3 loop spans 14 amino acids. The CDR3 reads CASSRYDSDYGYTF. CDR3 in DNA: TGCGCCAGCAGCCGATATGACAGTGACTATGGCTACACCTTC.

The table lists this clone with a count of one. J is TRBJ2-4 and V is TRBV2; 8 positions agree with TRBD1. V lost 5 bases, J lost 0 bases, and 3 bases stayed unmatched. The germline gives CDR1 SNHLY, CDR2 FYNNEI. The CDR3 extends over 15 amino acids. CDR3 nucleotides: TGTGCCAGCAGTCGGGACAGGAGAGCCAAAAACATTCAGTACTTC. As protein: CASSRDRRAKNIQYF.

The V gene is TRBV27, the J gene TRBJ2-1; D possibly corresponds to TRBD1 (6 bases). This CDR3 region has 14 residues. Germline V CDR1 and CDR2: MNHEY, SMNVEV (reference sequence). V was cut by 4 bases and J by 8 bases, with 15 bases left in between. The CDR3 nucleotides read TGTGCCAGCAGTTGGACAGAGGGTGACTATGAGCAGTTCTTC. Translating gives CASSWTEGDYEQFF.

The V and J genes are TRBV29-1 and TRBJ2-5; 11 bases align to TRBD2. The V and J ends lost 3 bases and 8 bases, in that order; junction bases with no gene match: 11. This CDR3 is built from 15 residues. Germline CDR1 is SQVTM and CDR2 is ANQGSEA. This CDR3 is CSVDPLAGGSRTQYF. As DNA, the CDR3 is TGCAGCGTTGACCCTCTAGCGGGGGGATCAAGAACCCAGTACTTC.

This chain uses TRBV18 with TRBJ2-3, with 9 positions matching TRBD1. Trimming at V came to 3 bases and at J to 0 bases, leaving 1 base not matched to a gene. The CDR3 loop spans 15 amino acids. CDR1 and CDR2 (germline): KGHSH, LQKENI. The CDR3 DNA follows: TGTGCCAGCTCACCCGACAGGGGGAGCACAGATACGCAGTATTTT. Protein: CASSPDRGSTDTQYF.

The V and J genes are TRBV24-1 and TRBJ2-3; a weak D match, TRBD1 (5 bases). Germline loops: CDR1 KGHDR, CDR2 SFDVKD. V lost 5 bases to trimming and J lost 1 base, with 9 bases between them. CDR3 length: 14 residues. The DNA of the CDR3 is TGTGCCACCAGTGTTGACAGACGCACAGATACGCAGTATTTT. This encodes CATSVDRRTDTQYF.

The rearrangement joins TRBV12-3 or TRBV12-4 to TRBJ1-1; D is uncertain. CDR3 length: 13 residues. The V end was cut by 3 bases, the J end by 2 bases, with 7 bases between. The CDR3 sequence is CASSFQYNTEAFF. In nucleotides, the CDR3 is TGTGCCAGCAGTTTTCAGTATAACACTGAAGCTTTCTTT.

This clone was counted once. The DNA of the CDR3 is TGCGCCAGCAGTGATCAGGGGACACCCCCTAGCACAGATACGCAGTATTTT. Protein sequence: CASSDQGTPPSTDTQYF. V and J are TRBV10-1 and TRBJ2-3, with D possibly matching TRBD1 (6 bases). The germline CDR1 and CDR2 sequences are WNHNN and SYGVQD (reference sequence). The CDR3 sequence is 17 residues long. The V end lost 3 bases, the J end lost 0 bases, and 16 bases lay between the germline ends.

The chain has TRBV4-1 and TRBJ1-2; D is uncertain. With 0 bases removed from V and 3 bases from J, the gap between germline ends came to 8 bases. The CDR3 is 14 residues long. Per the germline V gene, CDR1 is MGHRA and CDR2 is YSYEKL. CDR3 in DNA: TGCGCCAGCAGCCAAGATTGGGAGGACTATGGCTACACCTTC. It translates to CASSQDWEDYGYTF.

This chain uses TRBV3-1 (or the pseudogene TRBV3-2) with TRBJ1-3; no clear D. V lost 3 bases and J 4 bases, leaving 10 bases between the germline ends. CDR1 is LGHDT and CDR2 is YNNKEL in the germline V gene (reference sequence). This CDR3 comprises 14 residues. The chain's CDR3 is CASSQATGGNTIYF. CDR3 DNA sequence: TGTGCCAGCAGCCAGGCCACGGGAGGAAACACCATATATTTT.

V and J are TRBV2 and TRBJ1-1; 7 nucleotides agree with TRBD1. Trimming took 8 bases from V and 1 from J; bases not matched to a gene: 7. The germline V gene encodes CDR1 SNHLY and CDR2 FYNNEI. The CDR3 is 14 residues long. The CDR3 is CASLRGGRNTEAFF. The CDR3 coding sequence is TGTGCCAGCTTACGAGGGGGCCGGAACACTGAAGCTTTCTTT.

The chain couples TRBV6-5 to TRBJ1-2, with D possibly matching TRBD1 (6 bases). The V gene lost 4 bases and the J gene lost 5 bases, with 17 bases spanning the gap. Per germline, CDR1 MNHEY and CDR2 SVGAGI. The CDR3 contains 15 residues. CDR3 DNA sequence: TGTGCCAGCAGTTCGTCGACAGGAGCTGGGTATGGCTACACCTTC. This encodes CASSSSTGAGYGYTF.